This T cell receptor beta chain was profiled in a study of T cell responses to AZD1222 COVID-19 vaccine. For the study at large: Doses given second, at about 4 or about 12 weeks, were pooled. The study's findings and limits: Spike-wide vaccine-associated CD4 TCRs dominated at 160-218 and 743-854. A mostly white British donor set with more females was recruited, and clonal diversity was possibly underestimated.

Regarding this clone: Antigen specificity is unknown.

Libraries were prepared by immunoSEQ multiplex PCR; TCRdb keeps only in-frame clonotypes and omits some of them. The table shows 93,000 or so clones, with approximately 88% occurring only once. Germline V CDR1 and CDR2: MDHEN, SYDVKM. This CDR3 has 15 amino acids. V gave up 1 base and J gave up 1 base, with 11 bases separating them. The chain joins TRBV28 to TRBJ2-7; D unclear. This TCR was recovered from an adult in good health. Sequencing was performed on peripheral blood, taken on day 0 of AZD1222 vaccination. The CDR3 spells CASSLFPQESYEQYF. In DNA, the CDR3 is TGTGCCAGCAGTTTATTCCCTCAAGAATCCTACGAGCAGTACTTC.